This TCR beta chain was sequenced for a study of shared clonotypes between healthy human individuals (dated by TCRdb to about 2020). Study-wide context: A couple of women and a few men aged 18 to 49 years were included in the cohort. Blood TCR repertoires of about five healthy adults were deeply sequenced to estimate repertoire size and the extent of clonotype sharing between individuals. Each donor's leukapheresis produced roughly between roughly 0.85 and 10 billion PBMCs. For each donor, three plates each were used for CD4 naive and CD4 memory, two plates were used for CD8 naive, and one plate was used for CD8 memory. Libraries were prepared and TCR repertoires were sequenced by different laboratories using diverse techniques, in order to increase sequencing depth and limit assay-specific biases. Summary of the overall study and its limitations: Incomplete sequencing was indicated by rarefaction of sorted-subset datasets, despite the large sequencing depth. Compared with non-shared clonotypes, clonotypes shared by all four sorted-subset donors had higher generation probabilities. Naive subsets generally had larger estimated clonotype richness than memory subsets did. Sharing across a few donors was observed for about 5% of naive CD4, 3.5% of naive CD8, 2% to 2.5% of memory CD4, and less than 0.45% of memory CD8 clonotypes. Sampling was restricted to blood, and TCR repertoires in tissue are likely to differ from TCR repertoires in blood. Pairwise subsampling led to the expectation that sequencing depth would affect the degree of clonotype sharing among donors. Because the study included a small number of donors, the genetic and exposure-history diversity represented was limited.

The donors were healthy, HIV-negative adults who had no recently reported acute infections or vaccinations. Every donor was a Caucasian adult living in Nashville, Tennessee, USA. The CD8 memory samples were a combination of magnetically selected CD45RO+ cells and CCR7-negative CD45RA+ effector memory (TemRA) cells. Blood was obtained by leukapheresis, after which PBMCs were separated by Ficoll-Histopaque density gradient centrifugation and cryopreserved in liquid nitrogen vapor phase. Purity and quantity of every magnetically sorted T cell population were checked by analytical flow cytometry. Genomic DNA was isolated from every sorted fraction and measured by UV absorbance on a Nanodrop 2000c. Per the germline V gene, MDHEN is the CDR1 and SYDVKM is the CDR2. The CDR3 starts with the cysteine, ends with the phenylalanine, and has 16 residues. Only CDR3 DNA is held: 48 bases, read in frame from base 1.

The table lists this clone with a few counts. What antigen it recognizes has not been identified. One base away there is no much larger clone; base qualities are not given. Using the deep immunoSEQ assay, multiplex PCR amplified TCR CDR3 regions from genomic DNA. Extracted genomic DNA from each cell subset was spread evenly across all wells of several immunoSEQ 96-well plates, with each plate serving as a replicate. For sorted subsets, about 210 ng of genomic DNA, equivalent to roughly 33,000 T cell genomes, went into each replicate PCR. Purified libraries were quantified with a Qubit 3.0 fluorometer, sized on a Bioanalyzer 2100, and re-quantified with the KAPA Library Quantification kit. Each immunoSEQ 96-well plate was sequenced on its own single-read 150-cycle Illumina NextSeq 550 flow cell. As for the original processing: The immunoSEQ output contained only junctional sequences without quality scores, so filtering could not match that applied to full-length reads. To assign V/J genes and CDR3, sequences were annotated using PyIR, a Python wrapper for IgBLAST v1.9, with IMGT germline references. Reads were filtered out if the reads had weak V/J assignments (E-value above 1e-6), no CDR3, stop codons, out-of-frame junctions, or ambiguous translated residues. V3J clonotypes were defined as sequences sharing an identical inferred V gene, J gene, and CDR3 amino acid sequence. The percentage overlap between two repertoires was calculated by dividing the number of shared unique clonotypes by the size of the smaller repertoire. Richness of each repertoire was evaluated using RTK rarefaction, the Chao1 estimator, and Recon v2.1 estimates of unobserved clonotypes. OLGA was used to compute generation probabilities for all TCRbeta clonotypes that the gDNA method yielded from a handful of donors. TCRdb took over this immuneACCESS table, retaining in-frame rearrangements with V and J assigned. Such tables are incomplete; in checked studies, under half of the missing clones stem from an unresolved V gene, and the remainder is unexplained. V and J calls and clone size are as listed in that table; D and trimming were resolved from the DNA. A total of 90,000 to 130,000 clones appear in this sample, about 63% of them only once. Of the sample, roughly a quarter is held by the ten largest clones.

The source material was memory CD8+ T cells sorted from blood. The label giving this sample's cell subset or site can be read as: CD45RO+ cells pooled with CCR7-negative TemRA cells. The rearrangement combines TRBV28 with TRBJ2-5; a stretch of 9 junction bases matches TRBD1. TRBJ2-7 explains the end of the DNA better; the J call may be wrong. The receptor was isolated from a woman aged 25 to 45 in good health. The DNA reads TGTGCCAGCAGTTTATTCTCGGACAGGGGAAGTAACGAGCAGTACTTC. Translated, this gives CASSLFSDRGSNEQYF.